This TCR beta chain was identified in a study of technical replicates of blood from several donors. The CDR3 contains 13 residues. The germline CDR1 and CDR2 sequences are SGHAT and FQNNGV. V gave up 3 bases and J gave up 4 bases, with 10 bases separating them. Data came from immunoSEQ multiplex PCR; TCRdb stores just in-frame clones and leaves some out. This sample has under 100,000 clones, with around 95% found just once. This chain connects TRBV11-2 to TRBJ2-7, with no clear D. The source of this sequence is a human donor in good health. Sequences were obtained from T cells isolated from PBMCs. CDR3 sequence (DNA): TGTGCCAGCAGCTTGGCCACAGAGTACGAGCAGTACTTC. This gives the protein CASSLATEYEQYF.